Listed below are T cell receptor beta chains from one sample, sequenced in a study of shared clonotypes between healthy human individuals. Only in-frame clones appear in the TCRdb table, and some are missing; sequencing was by immunoSEQ multiplex PCR. The sample records about 2.3 million clones, 85% to 95% being singletons. The specimen was naive CD4+ T cells from PBMCs. All receptors derive from a man aged 18 to 30 in good health. Some clones in this sample may be carry-over from other donors' samples. Each CDR3 is given with its conserved first and last residue. Each record gives: D gene, J gene, V gene, CDR3 length, clone size, CDR3 protein, CDR3 DNA. The D gene is left open where the match is weak. Clone sizes are given selectively: once, few, many, or a class where the clone is expanded.

d_call: -
j_call: TRBJ1-1
v_call: TRBV5-8
cdr3_length: 18
clone_size: -
cdr3_aa: CASSLGILKAVMNTEAFF
cdr3_nt: TGTGCCAGCAGCTTGGGGATACTAAAAGCGGTGATGAACACTGAAGCTTTCTTT

d_call: TRBD2
j_call: TRBJ2-1
v_call: TRBV5-1
cdr3_length: 15
clone_size: -
cdr3_aa: CASTPLAANVDEQFF
cdr3_nt: TGCGCCAGCACCCCGCTAGCGGCCAACGTGGATGAGCAGTTCTTC

d_call: -
j_call: TRBJ2-1
v_call: TRBV20-1
cdr3_length: 11
clone_size: -
cdr3_aa: CSGDFTNEQFF
cdr3_nt: TGCAGTGGGGACTTTACAAATGAGCAGTTCTTC

d_call: -
j_call: TRBJ2-2
v_call: TRBV4-2
cdr3_length: 18
clone_size: -
cdr3_aa: CASSQGPLGAANTGELFF
cdr3_nt: TGTGCCAGCAGCCAAGGACCCCTAGGGGCAGCGAACACCGGGGAGCTGTTTTTT

d_call: -
j_call: TRBJ2-7
v_call: TRBV7-7
cdr3_length: 14
clone_size: -
cdr3_aa: CASSPTDLSYEQYF
cdr3_nt: TGTGCCAGCAGCCCAACGGACCTATCCTACGAGCAGTACTTC

d_call: -
j_call: TRBJ2-7
v_call: TRBV28
cdr3_length: 12
clone_size: -
cdr3_aa: CASTLPPYEQYF
cdr3_nt: TGTGCCAGCACCCTCCCGCCGTACGAGCAGTACTTC

d_call: TRBD2
j_call: TRBJ2-1
v_call: TRBV19
cdr3_length: 17
clone_size: -
cdr3_aa: CASSIFRTSGDYNEQFF
cdr3_nt: TGTGCCAGTAGTATCTTCCGGACTAGCGGAGATTACAATGAGCAGTTCTTC

d_call: TRBD2
j_call: TRBJ2-1
v_call: TRBV11-1
cdr3_length: 15
clone_size: -
cdr3_aa: CASNERGGLKREQFF
cdr3_nt: TGTGCCAGCAATGAGCGGGGGGGCCTGAAAAGGGAGCAGTTCTTC

d_call: -
j_call: TRBJ2-7
v_call: TRBV18
cdr3_length: 15
clone_size: -
cdr3_aa: CASSPPDRGSYEQYF
cdr3_nt: TGTGCCAGCTCACCACCGGACAGAGGTTCCTACGAGCAGTACTTC

d_call: -
j_call: TRBJ2-7
v_call: TRBV27
cdr3_length: 13
clone_size: -
cdr3_aa: CASSPRQYYEQYF
cdr3_nt: TGTGCCAGCAGTCCCCGACAGTATTACGAGCAGTACTTC

d_call: -
j_call: TRBJ1-1
v_call: TRBV5-6
cdr3_length: 14
clone_size: -
cdr3_aa: CASSLGGRNTEAFF
cdr3_nt: TGTGCCAGCAGCTTGGGAGGGCGGAACACTGAAGCTTTCTTT

d_call: TRBD2
j_call: TRBJ2-7
v_call: TRBV2
cdr3_length: 14
clone_size: -
cdr3_aa: CASNIQRESDEQYF
cdr3_nt: TGTGCCAGCAATATACAGCGGGAGTCAGACGAGCAGTACTTC

d_call: TRBD1
j_call: TRBJ1-1
v_call: TRBV29-1
cdr3_length: 12
clone_size: -
cdr3_aa: CSVQGVATEAFF
cdr3_nt: TGCAGCGTTCAGGGGGTCGCCACTGAAGCTTTCTTT

d_call: -
j_call: TRBJ1-1
v_call: TRBV2
cdr3_length: 14
clone_size: -
cdr3_aa: CASSVFVQNTEAFF
cdr3_nt: TGTGCCAGCAGCGTCTTCGTGCAAAACACTGAAGCTTTCTTT

d_call: -
j_call: TRBJ2-5
v_call: TRBV7-2
cdr3_length: 13
clone_size: -
cdr3_aa: CASSFEGWETQYF
cdr3_nt: TGTGCCAGCAGCTTTGAGGGTTGGGAGACCCAGTACTTC

d_call: -
j_call: TRBJ2-5
v_call: TRBV7-9
cdr3_length: 14
clone_size: -
cdr3_aa: CASSFMGGHETQYF
cdr3_nt: TGTGCCAGCAGCTTTATGGGGGGACACGAGACCCAGTACTTC

d_call: TRBD2
j_call: TRBJ2-1
v_call: TRBV5-8
cdr3_length: 15
clone_size: -
cdr3_aa: CASSVTSGSVYEQFF
cdr3_nt: TGTGCCAGCAGCGTTACTAGCGGGAGTGTCTATGAGCAGTTCTTC

d_call: TRBD2
j_call: TRBJ2-7
v_call: TRBV10-3
cdr3_length: 15
clone_size: -
cdr3_aa: CAISKLAGGVNEQYF
cdr3_nt: TGTGCCATCAGTAAACTAGCGGGGGGTGTAAACGAGCAGTACTTC

d_call: TRBD2
j_call: TRBJ2-3
v_call: TRBV10-3
cdr3_length: 13
clone_size: once
cdr3_aa: CAIRGSETDTQYF
cdr3_nt: TGTGCCATCCGCGGGAGTGAGACAGATACGCAGTATTTT

d_call: TRBD2
j_call: TRBJ2-1
v_call: TRBV4-1
cdr3_length: 16
clone_size: -
cdr3_aa: CASSRPGLAGYNEQFF
cdr3_nt: TGCGCCAGCAGCCGACCGGGACTAGCGGGGTACAATGAGCAGTTCTTC

d_call: TRBD1
j_call: TRBJ1-4
v_call: TRBV18
cdr3_length: 18
clone_size: -
cdr3_aa: CASSPRTGGGQGGEKLFF
cdr3_nt: TGTGCCAGCTCACCCCGGACAGGGGGCGGTCAAGGTGGTGAAAAACTGTTTTTT

d_call: -
j_call: TRBJ2-5
v_call: TRBV7-2
cdr3_length: 12
clone_size: -
cdr3_aa: CASSLSSETQYF
cdr3_nt: TGTGCCAGCAGCTTATCGTCAGAGACCCAGTACTTC